This T cell receptor (beta chain) was documented in a study of OX40 agonist ivuxolimab in advanced cancers. The germline V and J ends were trimmed by 1 base and 3 bases, with 11 bases remaining between them. The CDR3 covers 15 residues. CDR1 and CDR2 (germline): SGHRS, YFSETQ. Some clones are missing from TCRdb's copy, which holds only in-frame ones; the method was immunoSEQ multiplex PCR. Of some 40,000 clones in the sample, roughly nine tenths were seen once. Autoimmune disease history or systemic immunosuppression meant exclusion. This specimen consisted of CD4+ or CD8+ T cells sorted from blood, obtained in a trial of the OX40 agonist ivuxolimab. The clonotype was recovered from an adult with an advanced solid tumor such as melanoma, head and neck, liver or kidney cancer. The chain combines TRBV5-1 with TRBJ1-3; D is unresolved. The CDR3 sequence: CASSLIGDSGNTIYF. CDR3 nucleotides: TGCGCCAGCAGCTTGATCGGGGATAGTGGAAACACCATATATTTT.